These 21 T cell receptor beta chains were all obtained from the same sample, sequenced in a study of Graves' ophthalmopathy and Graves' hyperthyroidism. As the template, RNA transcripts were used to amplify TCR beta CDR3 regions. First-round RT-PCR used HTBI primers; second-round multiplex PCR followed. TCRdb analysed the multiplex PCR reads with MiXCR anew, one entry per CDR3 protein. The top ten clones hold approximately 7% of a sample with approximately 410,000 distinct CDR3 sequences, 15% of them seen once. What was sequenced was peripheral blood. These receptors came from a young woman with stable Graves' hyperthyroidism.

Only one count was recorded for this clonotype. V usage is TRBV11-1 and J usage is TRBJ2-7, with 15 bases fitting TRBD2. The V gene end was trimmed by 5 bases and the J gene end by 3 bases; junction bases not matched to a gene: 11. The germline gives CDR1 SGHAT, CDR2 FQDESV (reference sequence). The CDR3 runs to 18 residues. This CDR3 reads CASSPGGLAGGRNYEQYF. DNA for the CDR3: TGTGCCAGCAGCCCCGGAGGACTAGCGGGAGGGCGTAACTACGAGCAGTACTTC.

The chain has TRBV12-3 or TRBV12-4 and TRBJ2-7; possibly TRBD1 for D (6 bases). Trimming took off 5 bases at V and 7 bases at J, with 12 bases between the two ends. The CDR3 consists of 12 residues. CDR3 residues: CASSGGSLEQYF. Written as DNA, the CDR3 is TGTGCCAGCAGTGGGGGCTCCCTGGAGCAGTACTTC.

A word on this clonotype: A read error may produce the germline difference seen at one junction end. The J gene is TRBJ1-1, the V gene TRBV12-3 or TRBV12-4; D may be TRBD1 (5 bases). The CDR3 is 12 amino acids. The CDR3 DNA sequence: TGTGCTAGCAGAGAACCCCGGGGGGAAGCTTTCTTT. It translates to CASREPRGEAFF.

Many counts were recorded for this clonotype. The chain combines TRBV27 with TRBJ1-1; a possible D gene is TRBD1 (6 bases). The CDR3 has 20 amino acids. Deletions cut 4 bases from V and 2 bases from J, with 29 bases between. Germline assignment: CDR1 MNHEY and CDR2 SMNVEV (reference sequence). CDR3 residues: CASSSPPGGGRRNLNTEAFF. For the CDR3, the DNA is TGTGCCAGCAGTTCACCTCCCGGCGGGGGCCGCCGAAATTTAAACACTGAAGCTTTCTTT.

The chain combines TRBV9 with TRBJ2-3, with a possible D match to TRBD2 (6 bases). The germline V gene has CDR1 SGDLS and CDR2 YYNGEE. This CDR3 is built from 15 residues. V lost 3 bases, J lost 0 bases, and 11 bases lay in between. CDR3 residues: CASSEGLYSTDTQYF. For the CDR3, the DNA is TGTGCCAGCAGCGAAGGACTATATAGCACAGATACGCAGTATTTT.

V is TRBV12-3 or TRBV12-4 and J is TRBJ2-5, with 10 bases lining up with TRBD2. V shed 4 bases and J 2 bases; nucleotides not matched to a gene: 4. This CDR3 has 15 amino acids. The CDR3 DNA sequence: TGTGCCAGCAGTTCTGGGACTAGCGAACAAGAGACCCAGTACTTC. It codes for CASSSGTSEQETQYF.

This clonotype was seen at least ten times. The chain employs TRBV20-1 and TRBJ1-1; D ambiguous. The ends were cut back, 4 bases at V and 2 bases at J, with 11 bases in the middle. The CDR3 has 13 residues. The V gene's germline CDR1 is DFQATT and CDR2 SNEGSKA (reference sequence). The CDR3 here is CSAMAQANTEAFF. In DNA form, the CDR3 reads TGCAGTGCTATGGCCCAGGCAAACACTGAAGCTTTCTTT.

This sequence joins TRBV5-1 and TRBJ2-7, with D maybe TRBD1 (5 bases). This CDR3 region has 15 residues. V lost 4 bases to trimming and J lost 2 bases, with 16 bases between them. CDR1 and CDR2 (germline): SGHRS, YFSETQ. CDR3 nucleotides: TGCGCCAGCAGCCAAACAGGATCCCTAACCTACGAGCAGTACTTC. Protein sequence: CASSQTGSLTYEQYF. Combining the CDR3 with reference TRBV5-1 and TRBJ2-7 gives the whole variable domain KAGVTQTPRYLIKTRGQQVTLSCSPISGHRSVSWYQQTPGQGLQFLFEYFSETQRNKGNFPGRFSGRQFSNSRSEMNVSTLELGDSALYLCASSQTGSLTYEQYFGPGTRLTVT.

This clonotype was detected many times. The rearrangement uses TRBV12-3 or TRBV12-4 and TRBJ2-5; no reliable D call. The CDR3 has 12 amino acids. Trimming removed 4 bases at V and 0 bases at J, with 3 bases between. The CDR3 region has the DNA TGTGCCAGCAGTTGGTACCAAGAGACCCAGTACTTC. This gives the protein CASSWYQETQYF.

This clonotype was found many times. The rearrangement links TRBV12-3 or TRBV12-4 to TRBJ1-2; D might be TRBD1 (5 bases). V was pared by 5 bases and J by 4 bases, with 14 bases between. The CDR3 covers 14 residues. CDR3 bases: TGTGCCAGCAGTGACGACAGACGGTCCTATGGCTACACCTTC. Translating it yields CASSDDRRSYGYTF.

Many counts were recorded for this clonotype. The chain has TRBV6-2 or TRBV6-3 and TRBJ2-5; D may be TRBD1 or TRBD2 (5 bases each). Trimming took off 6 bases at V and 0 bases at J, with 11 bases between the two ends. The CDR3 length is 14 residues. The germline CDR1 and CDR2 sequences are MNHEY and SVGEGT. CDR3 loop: CASSQGRNQETQYF. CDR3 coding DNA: TGTGCCAGCAGCCAGGGACGTAACCAAGAGACCCAGTACTTC.

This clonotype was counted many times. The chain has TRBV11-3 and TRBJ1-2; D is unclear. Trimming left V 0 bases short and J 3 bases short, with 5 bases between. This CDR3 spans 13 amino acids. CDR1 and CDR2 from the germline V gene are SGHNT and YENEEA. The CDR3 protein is CASSLDGYYGYTF. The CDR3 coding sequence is TGTGCCAGCAGCTTAGACGGATACTATGGCTACACCTTC.

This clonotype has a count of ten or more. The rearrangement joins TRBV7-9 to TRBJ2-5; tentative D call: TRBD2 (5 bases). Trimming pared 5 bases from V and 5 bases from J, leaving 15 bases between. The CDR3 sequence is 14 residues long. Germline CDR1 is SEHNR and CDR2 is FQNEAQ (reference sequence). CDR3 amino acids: CASSRTGRDETQYF. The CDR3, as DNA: TGTGCCAGCAGCCGGACGGGAAGGGATGAGACCCAGTACTTC.

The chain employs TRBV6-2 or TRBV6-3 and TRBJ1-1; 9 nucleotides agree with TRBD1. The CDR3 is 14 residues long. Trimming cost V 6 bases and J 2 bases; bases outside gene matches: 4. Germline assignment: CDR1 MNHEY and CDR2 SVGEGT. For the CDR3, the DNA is TGTGCCAGCAGAACGACAGGGGGAAACACTGAAGCTTTCTTT. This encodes CASRTTGGNTEAFF.

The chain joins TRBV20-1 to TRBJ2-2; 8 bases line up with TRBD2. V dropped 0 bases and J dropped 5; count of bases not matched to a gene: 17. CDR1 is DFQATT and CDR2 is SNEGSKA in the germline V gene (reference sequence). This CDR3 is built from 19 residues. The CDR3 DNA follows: TGCAGTGCTAGAGATGATCGGAGGAGCGGGGGTATTCAGACCGGGGAGCTGTTTTTT. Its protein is CSARDDRRSGGIQTGELFF.

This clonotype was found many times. The CDR3 loop is CASSAWDKGAEQYF. CDR3 DNA: TGTGCCAGCAGTGCCTGGGACAAAGGTGCCGAGCAGTACTTC. The V gene is TRBV27, the J gene TRBJ2-7; D is perhaps TRBD1 (6 bases). The V gene lost 5 bases and the J gene lost 6 bases, with 17 bases spanning the gap. The germline V gene has CDR1 MNHEY and CDR2 SMNVEV (reference sequence). The CDR3 sequence is 14 residues long.

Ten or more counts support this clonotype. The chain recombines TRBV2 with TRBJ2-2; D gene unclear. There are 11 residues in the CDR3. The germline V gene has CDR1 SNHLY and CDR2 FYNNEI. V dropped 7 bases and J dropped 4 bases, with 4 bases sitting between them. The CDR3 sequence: CASTLTGELFF. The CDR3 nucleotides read TGTGCCAGCACCCTCACCGGGGAGCTGTTTTTT. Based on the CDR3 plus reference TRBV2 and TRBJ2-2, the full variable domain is EPEVTQTPSHQVTQMGQEVILRCVPISNHLYFYWYRQILGQKVEFLVSFYNNEISEKSEIFDDQFSVERPDGSNFTLKIRSTKLEDSAMYFCASTLTGELFFGEGSRLTVL.

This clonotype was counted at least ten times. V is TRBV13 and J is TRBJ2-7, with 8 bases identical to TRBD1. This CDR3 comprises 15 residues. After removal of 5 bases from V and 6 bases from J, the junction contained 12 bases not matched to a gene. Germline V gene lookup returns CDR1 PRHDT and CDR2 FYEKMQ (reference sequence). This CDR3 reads CASSPRTGSSPEQYF. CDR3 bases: TGTGCCAGCAGCCCTCGGACAGGGAGCTCCCCCGAGCAGTACTTC.

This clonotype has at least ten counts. Here the CDR3 reads CASSRSGGVNQPQHF. The CDR3 nucleotides read TGTGCCAGCAGCCGGAGCGGGGGCGTAAATCAGCCCCAGCATTTT. The rearrangement uses TRBV12-3 or TRBV12-4 and TRBJ1-5; D possibly corresponds to TRBD1 (6 bases). Deletions cut 6 bases from V and 4 bases from J, with 16 bases between. The CDR3 covers 15 residues.

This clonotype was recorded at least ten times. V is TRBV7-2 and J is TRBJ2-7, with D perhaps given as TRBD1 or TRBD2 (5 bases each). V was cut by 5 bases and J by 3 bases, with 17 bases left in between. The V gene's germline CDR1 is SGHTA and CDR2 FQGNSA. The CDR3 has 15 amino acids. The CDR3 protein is CASSTSGTGIYEQYF. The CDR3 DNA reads TGTGCCAGCAGCACGTCCGGGACGGGAATCTACGAGCAGTACTTC.

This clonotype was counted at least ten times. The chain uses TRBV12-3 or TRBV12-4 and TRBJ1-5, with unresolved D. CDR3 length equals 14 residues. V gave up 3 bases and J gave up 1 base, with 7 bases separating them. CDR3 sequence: CASSLVSSNQPQHF. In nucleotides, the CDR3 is TGTGCCAGCAGTTTGGTATCCAGCAATCAGCCCCAGCATTTT.